One sample yielded the 20 T cell receptor beta chains listed below, sequenced in a study of PD-1 blockade in classical Hodgkin lymphoma. Every patient relapsed after autologous stem cell transplantation, and brentuximab vedotin exposure varied. Method: immunoSEQ multiplex PCR; TCRdb's copy keeps in-frame clones and lacks some. This table holds more than 35,000 clones, around 80% found once. Here the sequenced sample was peripheral blood mononuclear cells (PBMCs), taken before the second cycle of nivolumab. The receptors shown here come from a human donor with classical Hodgkin lymphoma.

The DNA of the CDR3 is TGCAGCGTTGGACGGGCCTCTAACTATGGCTACACCTTC. This gives the protein CSVGRASNYGYTF. The chain joins TRBV29-1 to TRBJ1-2; D is unclear. Germline CDR1 and CDR2: SQVTM and ANQGSEA. Trimming took off 4 bases at V and 0 bases at J, with 9 bases between the two ends. The CDR3 length is 13 residues. The full variable domain, rest sourced from reference TRBV29-1 and TRBJ1-2, is SAVISQKPSRDICQRGTSLTIQCQVDSQVTMMFWYRQQPGQSLTLIATANQGSEATYESGFVIDKFPISRPNLTFSTLTVSNMSPEDSSIYLCSVGRASNYGYTFGSGTRLTVV.

The V and J genes are TRBV10-3 and TRBJ2-7; 13 positions agree with TRBD2. This CDR3 comprises 15 residues. Germline V gives CDR1 ENHRY, CDR2 SYGVKD. V shed 6 bases, J shed 5 bases, and the junction held 7 bases outside the gene matches. CDR3 in DNA: TGTGCCATCAGCCCTACTAGCGGGGGGGCCCACGAGCAGTACTTC. It codes for CAISPTSGGAHEQYF.

This clone was counted between two and nine times. V usage is TRBV19 and J usage is TRBJ1-5, with unresolved D. The length of the CDR3 is 13 residues. Looked up from germline, CDR1 is LNHDA and CDR2 is SQIVND (reference sequence). V lost 9 bases and J lost 5, with 14 bases in between. In DNA, the CDR3 is TGTGCCAGCCTAGGAGGATACGATCAGCCCCAGCATTTT. Its translation: CASLGGYDQPQHF.

The chain employs TRBV9 and TRBJ1-4; 9 positions agree with TRBD1. J gave up 7 bases and V 2 bases, and 3 bases lay outside the gene matches. The CDR3 consists of 14 residues. Per the germline V gene, CDR1 is SGDLS and CDR2 is YYNGEE. The CDR3 DNA reads as TGTGCCAGCAGCGTCGGGACAGGGACTGAAAAACTGTTTTTT. This gives the protein CASSVGTGTEKLFF.

V and J are TRBV11-2 and TRBJ2-2; D uncertain. This CDR3 contains 16 residues. Germline V CDR1 and CDR2: SGHAT, FQNNGV. Trimming removed 5 bases from V and 3 bases from J, with 16 bases in between. CDR3 DNA: TGTGCCAGCAGCCCGGTGTGGGGTTCGGACACCGGGGAGCTGTTTTTT. Translating it yields CASSPVWGSDTGELFF.

The genes are TRBV6-1 and TRBJ1-1; 9 bases line up with TRBD1. Germline CDR1 reads MNHNS; CDR2 reads SASEGT. V trimming: 7 bases; J trimming: 5 bases; junction bases outside the gene matches: 8. This CDR3 has 14 residues. The CDR3 sequence: CASTTQGARTEAFF. The CDR3 bases are TGTGCCAGCACCACACAGGGGGCTAGGACTGAAGCTTTCTTT.

This rearrangement joins TRBV9 to TRBJ2-4, with D possibly matching TRBD1 (5 bases). Per germline, CDR1 SGDLS and CDR2 YYNGEE. V lost 4 bases and J 8 bases, leaving 13 bases between the germline ends. The CDR3 contains 13 residues. In DNA, the CDR3 is TGTGCCAGCAGCTACGGACAAAAAGACATTCAGTACTTC. Translation gives CASSYGQKDIQYF.

The chain has TRBV4-3 and TRBJ2-2; D is uncertain. The CDR3 has 13 residues. V was pared by 3 bases and J by 7 bases, with 9 bases between. Germline-derived CDR1 and CDR2 are LGHNA and YSLEER. CDR3 in amino acids: CASSQGHGGELFF. The CDR3 DNA reads TGCGCCAGCAGCCAGGGCCATGGCGGGGAGCTGTTTTTT.

This sequence joins TRBV29-1 and TRBJ2-7, with 8 bases aligning to TRBD1. The V gene end was trimmed by 7 bases and the J gene end by 3 bases; junction bases not matched to a gene: 2. The CDR3 covers 11 residues. Germline V lookup: CDR1 SQVTM, CDR2 ANQGSEA. The CDR3 coding sequence is TGCAGCGCCGGACAGGGCTACGAGCAGTACTTC. Its protein is CSAGQGYEQYF.

The chain has TRBV29-1 and TRBJ2-7; 8 bases align to TRBD1. From germline, CDR1 is SQVTM and CDR2 ANQGSEA. This CDR3 has 12 residues. V shed 3 bases, J shed 6 bases, and the junction held 4 bases outside the gene matches. This CDR3 is CSVEGQAREQYF. CDR3 nucleotide sequence: TGCAGCGTTGAGGGACAGGCCCGCGAGCAGTACTTC.

The chain combines TRBV18 with TRBJ2-1; possible D gene TRBD2, 6 bases. Germline V gives CDR1 KGHSH, CDR2 LQKENI. The CDR3 runs to 15 residues. Trimming took off 3 bases at V and 6 bases at J, with 15 bases between the two ends. The CDR3 spells CASSPMDYISNEQFF. CDR3 DNA: TGTGCCAGCTCACCTATGGACTACATTAGCAATGAGCAGTTCTTC.

This clone was counted a single time. V and J are TRBV19 and TRBJ2-6; TRBD1 matches 12 bases. Germline-derived CDR1 and CDR2 are LNHDA and SQIVND (reference sequence). The CDR3 runs 18 residues. After removal of 3 bases from V and 3 bases from J, the junction contained 6 bases not matched to a gene. The CDR3 DNA reads as TGTGCCAGTAGTATTTTTGGGACAGGGGGCTTTGGGGCCAACGTCCTGACTTTC. This gives the protein CASSIFGTGGFGANVLTF.

The chain employs TRBV7-8 and TRBJ2-2, with a possible D match to TRBD2 (6 bases). The CDR3 has 19 amino acids. With 0 bases removed from V and 1 base from J, the gap between germline ends came to 18 bases. From germline, CDR1 is SGHVS and CDR2 FQNEAQ. CDR3 DNA: TGTGCCAGCAGCTTAGCAAGGTGGGCGCGGGGCCGGAACACCGGGGAGCTGTTTTTT. Encoded protein: CASSLARWARGRNTGELFF.

The J gene is TRBJ2-1, the V gene TRBV2, with no clear D. The V gene lost 11 bases and the J gene lost 5 bases, with 16 bases spanning the gap. CDR1 and CDR2 (germline): SNHLY, FYNNEI. The CDR3 consists of 13 residues. The CDR3 region has the DNA TGTGCCGCAGTAAGAAGGACCAACAATGAGCAGTTCTTC. It is translated as CAAVRRTNNEQFF.

Remarks on this clone: One end of the junction varies from germline; a read error may be responsible. The chain recombines TRBV6-1 with TRBJ1-5; 10 bases align to TRBD1. Looked up from germline, CDR1 is MNHNS and CDR2 is SASEGT. The CDR3 length is 15 residues. Here the CDR3 DNA reads TGTGCCAGCCGGCCCTTGACAGGGGGCAATCAGCTCCAGCATTTT. This gives the protein CASRPLTGGNQLQHF.

The V and J genes are TRBV7-2 and TRBJ2-5; D is ambiguous. Germline V gene sequence: CDR1 SGHTA, CDR2 FQGNSA. V dropped 4 bases and J dropped 1 base, with 13 bases sitting between them. This CDR3 spans 15 amino acids. The CDR3 loop reads CASSSMASLQETQYF. The DNA of the CDR3 is TGTGCCAGCAGCTCCATGGCATCACTCCAAGAGACCCAGTACTTC.

This chain connects TRBV6-5 to TRBJ1-2; D is ambiguous. The CDR3 is 13 amino acids. Trimming removed 7 bases from V and 4 bases from J, with 13 bases in between. The germline V gene encodes CDR1 MNHEY and CDR2 SVGAGI. The CDR3 sequence is CASTTRIGYGYTF. CDR3 bases: TGTGCCAGCACCACTCGCATCGGCTATGGCTACACCTTC.

The CDR3 nucleotides are TGCGCCAGCAGCCACGCCTCGGCAGGGGAGTTGGCAGATACGCAGTATTTT. The encoded protein is CASSHASAGELADTQYF. V and J are TRBV4-3 and TRBJ2-3; D is possibly TRBD1 (6 bases). The length of the CDR3 is 17 residues. Germline V gene lookup returns CDR1 LGHNA and CDR2 YSLEER. V was cut by 3 bases and J by 4 bases, with 20 bases left in between.

V usage is TRBV4-1 and J usage is TRBJ1-2; 9 bases are a match to TRBD1. The CDR3 consists of 19 residues. J was trimmed by 4 bases and V by 1 base; bases with no gene match: 16. Germline V gene data show CDR1 as MGHRA and CDR2 as YSYEKL. CDR3 nucleotides: TGCGCCAGCAGCCAAGTTAAGGTGGGACAGGGTATCTTCAGCTATGGCTACACCTTC. It codes for CASSQVKVGQGIFSYGYTF.

There are a few counts of this clone. The chain is built from TRBV7-9 and TRBJ2-1; no clear D. With 1 base removed from V and 12 bases from J, the gap between germline ends came to 10 bases. CDR3 size: 12 residues. CDR1 and CDR2 (germline): SEHNR, FQNEAQ (reference sequence). The CDR3 protein is CASSLETAWQFF. The CDR3 DNA reads as TGTGCCAGCAGCTTAGAAACAGCATGGCAGTTCTTC. The variable domain in full, with the rest retrieved from reference TRBV7-9 and TRBJ2-1, is DTGVSQNPRHKITKRGQNVTFRCDPISEHNRLYWYRQTLGQGPEFLTYFQNEAQLEKSRLLSDRFSAERPKGSFSTLEIQRTEQGDSAMYLCASSLETAWQFFGPGTRLTVL.